A single sample gave rise to the 18 T cell receptor beta chains below, sequenced in a study of CD8+ T cells in alopecia areata. Treatment reported: oral pan-JAK inhibitor, 5-10 mg twice daily. Isolated RNA was reverse transcribed into cDNA used as the sequencing template. Repertoires were generated with immunoSEQ multiplex PCR, while TCRdb's copy carries only in-frame clones and drops some. The data hold nearly 200,000 clones, with roughly 64% observed a single time. The sequences come from CD4+ T cells sorted from blood, collected at week 24, from a patient treated with tofacitinib. The origin of the receptors is a human donor with alopecia areata.

The sample holds one count of this clone. The chain links TRBV11-2 to TRBJ2-5; 9 nucleotides match TRBD1. Germline V CDR1 and CDR2: SGHAT, FQNNGV. CDR3 size: 16 residues. V lost 5 bases and J lost 2; bases outside the gene matches: 9. In DNA form, the CDR3 reads TGTGCCAGCAGCGTACGACAGGGGGAGTGGCAAGAGACCCAGTACTTC. This translates into CASSVRQGEWQETQYF.

V and J are TRBV27 and TRBJ2-6; D not certain. Germline values: CDR1 MNHEY, CDR2 SMNVEV (reference sequence). CDR3 size: 13 residues. The V end lost 6 bases, the J end lost 2 bases, and 5 bases lay between the germline ends. The DNA for the CDR3 is TGTGCCAGCAGGAGACCTGGGGCCAACGTCCTGACTTTC. Translating it yields CASRRPGANVLTF. The variable domain in full, completed from reference TRBV27 and TRBJ2-6, reads EAQVTQNPRYLITVTGKKLTVTCSQNMNHEYMSWYRQDPGLGLRQIYYSMNVEVTDKGDVPEGYKVSRKEKRNFPLILESPSPNQTSLYFCASRRPGANVLTFGAGSRLTVL.

The table lists this clone with a few counts. This chain links TRBV29-1 with TRBJ2-5, with 8 bases lining up with TRBD1. The CDR3 spans 12 residues. V shed 7 bases and J 1 base; nucleotides not matched to a gene: 2. Germline-derived CDR1 and CDR2 are SQVTM and ANQGSEA. CDR3 DNA: TGCAGCGGACAGGGGATCCAAGAGACCCAGTACTTC. This sequence encodes CSGQGIQETQYF.

The chain uses TRBV5-1 and TRBJ2-7; D unresolved. V lost 0 bases to trimming and J lost 2 bases, with 9 bases between them. This CDR3 spans 14 amino acids. In germline, CDR1 is SGHRS, CDR2 YFSETQ. The CDR3 DNA reads TGCGCCAGCAGCTTGGACAACCACCCCTACGAGCAGTACTTC. It encodes CASSLDNHPYEQYF.

This clone came up a few times. V is TRBV7-3 and J is TRBJ2-2; D gene uncertain. Deletions cut 2 bases from V and 6 bases from J, with 4 bases between. The CDR3 runs to 12 residues. CDR1 is SGHTA, CDR2 FQGTGA, per germline. The CDR3 DNA is TGTGCCAGCAGCTTAGATGCCGGGGAGCTGTTTTTT. Protein: CASSLDAGELFF.

This clone was observed a few times. The J gene is TRBJ2-7, the V gene TRBV21-1; the table gives TRBD2 as D, unverified against the DNA. TRBV21-1 is a documented pseudogene. The CDR3 covers 17 residues. The CDR3 here is CASSKAGEIGAGFEQYF. DNA for the CDR3: TGTGCCAGCAGCAAAGCGGGAGAGATAGGAGCGGGGTTCGAGCAGTACTTC.

The chain joins TRBV19 to TRBJ2-7; TRBD2 matches 9 bases. V lost 5 bases, J lost 3 bases, and 5 bases stayed unmatched. The germline V gene has CDR1 LNHDA and CDR2 SQIVND (reference sequence). This CDR3 comprises 14 residues. The CDR3 coding sequence is TGTGCCAGTAGTTCAGGGACTAGCAGCTACGAGCAGTACTTC. Translation gives CASSSGTSSYEQYF.

The chain employs TRBV6-5 and TRBJ1-2, with 8 bases matching TRBD1. CDR3 length equals 13 residues. J lost 4 bases, V lost 5 bases, and 3 bases had no gene match. Per germline, CDR1 MNHEY and CDR2 SVGAGI. The CDR3 coding sequence is TGTGCCAGCAGTAGGACAGGGTCCTATGGCTACACCTTC. Encoded protein: CASSRTGSYGYTF.

The gene calls are TRBV25-1 and TRBJ2-2, with D possibly TRBD2 on 5 matching bases. Germline V lookup: CDR1 MGHDK, CDR2 SYGVNS. The V and J ends lost 7 bases and 1 base respectively, with 13 bases between them. This CDR3 spans 15 amino acids. For the CDR3, the DNA is TGTGCCAGCATGGTCTCCGGGGTGAACACCGGGGAGCTGTTTTTT. Translation: CASMVSGVNTGELFF.

The chain carries TRBV5-6 and TRBJ1-1; D remains ambiguous. The V end was cut by 7 bases, the J end by 0 bases, with 7 bases between. The germline V gene has CDR1 SGHDT and CDR2 YYEEEE. This CDR3 region has 12 residues. The CDR3 region has the DNA TGTGCCAGCCGCGGCATGAACACTGAAGCTTTCTTT. Protein: CASRGMNTEAFF.

This clone was seen only once. V gene TRBV18 combines with J gene TRBJ1-1; D perhaps matches TRBD1 (6 bases). The V gene's germline CDR1 is KGHSH and CDR2 LQKENI. Deletions cut 8 bases from V and 2 bases from J, with 21 bases between. This CDR3 comprises 16 residues. The CDR3 DNA reads as TGTGCCAGCACAACCGCCCGTGGGGGGCTCAACACTGAAGCTTTCTTT. Its translation: CASTTARGGLNTEAFF.

The CDR3 spells CASSWDSRGGYGYTF. CDR3 sequence (DNA): TGTGCCAGCAGCTGGGACAGCAGGGGAGGGTATGGCTACACCTTC. The chain joins TRBV5-6 to TRBJ1-2; TRBD1 matches 7 bases. This CDR3 contains 15 residues. Germline V lookup: CDR1 SGHDT, CDR2 YYEEEE. Trimming took 3 bases from V and 5 from J; bases not matched to a gene: 10.

The V gene is TRBV29-1, the J gene TRBJ2-1; the D is unclear. CDR1 and CDR2 from the germline V gene are SQVTM and ANQGSEA. V was cut by 6 bases and J by 2 bases, with 8 bases left in between. The CDR3 length is 12 residues. For the CDR3, the DNA is TGCAGCGTCTTGGCCGCCTACAATGAGCAGTTCTTC. Translated: CSVLAAYNEQFF.

V is TRBV4-1 and J is TRBJ2-3, with 7 bases identical to TRBD2. Germline-derived CDR1 and CDR2 are MGHRA and YSYEKL. This CDR3 contains 16 residues. With V trimmed by 0 bases and J by 4 bases, 7 bases remained unmatched. Here the CDR3 DNA reads TGCGCCAGCAGCCAAGATCCCGTGGGGGGGGCAGATACGCAGTATTTT. Amino acids: CASSQDPVGGADTQYF.

This chain joins TRBV14 and TRBJ2-3; D remains ambiguous. The germline V and J ends were trimmed by 4 bases and 4 bases, with 12 bases remaining between them. The CDR3 is 14 residues long. Germline lookup yields CDR1 SGHDN and CDR2 FVKESK. CDR3 sequence (DNA): TGTGCCAGCAGCCTGCCAGGTTTCGCAGATACGCAGTATTTT. Its translation is CASSLPGFADTQYF.

The rearrangement links TRBV4-3 to TRBJ2-1; no firm D call. The V and J ends lost 0 bases and 3 bases respectively, with 3 bases between them. Germline V gene lookup returns CDR1 LGHNA and CDR2 YSLEER. The CDR3 is made up of 13 amino acids. The CDR3 region is CASSQEGYNEQFF. The CDR3 DNA reads TGCGCCAGCAGCCAAGAGGGCTACAATGAGCAGTTCTTC.

The chain carries TRBV29-1 and TRBJ1-2, with D perhaps matching TRBD1 (6 bases). Trimming removed 4 bases at V and 5 bases at J, with 14 bases between. The CDR3 extends over 13 amino acids. The germline gives CDR1 SQVTM, CDR2 ANQGSEA. CDR3 nucleotides: TGCAGCGTTGGATGGCAGGGGTCGTATGGCTACACCTTC. It is translated as CSVGWQGSYGYTF.

The chain joins TRBV2 to TRBJ2-1; D remains unclear. V dropped 7 bases and J dropped 9 bases, with 10 bases sitting between them. The CDR3 extends over 11 amino acids. The V gene's germline CDR1 is SNHLY and CDR2 FYNNEI. DNA for the CDR3: TGTGCCAGCAAAGGGCAACTTGAGCAGTTCTTC. Its protein product is CASKGQLEQFF.